This T cell receptor beta chain was identified during a study of T cells in Graves' hyperthyroidism and ophthalmopathy (dated by TCRdb to 2018 to 2020). Study-level background: Peripheral blood was collected at initial diagnosis, before any treatment. TCR V-J signatures able to tell the groups apart were searched for in a discovery cohort of 90 to 100 patients, of whom over 40 had Graves' ophthalmopathy and 57 had stable Graves' hyperthyroidism. Following sampling, methimazole starting at 30 mg daily was given to hyperthyroidism patients, and high-dose intravenous methylprednisolone was given to ophthalmopathy patients. The paper describes TCR Vbeta CDR3 sequencing of around 140 peripheral blood samples, made up of some 40 ophthalmopathy patients, more than 70 hyperthyroidism patients and roughly 17 progressor patients. Prospective prediction of ophthalmopathy was tested in an independent validation cohort consisting of about 19 hyperthyroidism patients and about 17 patients who later progressed to ophthalmopathy. In addition, the study compared T-cell repertoires in thyroid tissue and in blood from several Graves' hyperthyroidism patients. The 100 or so discovery patients were divided at random into training and test sets in a 7:3 ratio.

Amplification of TCR beta CDR3 regions was carried out from RNA transcripts. The TCR CDR3 was subjected to a first round of RT-PCR using the HTBI primer set and the Qiagen OneStep RT-PCR kit. A second multiplex PCR round built the libraries, followed by size selection and purification. The libraries were sequenced on an Illumina HiSeq2000 using paired-end 100 bp reads. Per the authors' processing: Raw data were processed with SOAPnuke, discarding reads with adapters, uncalled bases, mean Phred below 15, or no exact constant-primer or identifier match. High-quality paired reads were merged with COPE v1.2.5, and unique nucleotide sequences were defined as clonotypes. Clonotypes were aligned to IMGT TRBV, TRBD and TRBJ reference segments using MiTCR v1.1. The analysis was restricted to V-J combinations with a frequency above 0.0001, which together covered roughly 99% of the repertoires. A TCS score was defined as the ratio of F50 (clonal expansion) to E x V (chaos), with BLOSUM62-based TCRdist applied between CDR3 peptides within each V-J. Welch's t-statistics and random forest reduced around 550 V-J features to roughly 13, which were used in a naive Bayes classifier (R e1071). Thyroid-blood repertoire similarity was quantified with the Morisita-Horn index. TCRdb reworked the public reads: Q25 trimming with fastp, MiXCR clone assembly, productive beta chains retained. One record per CDR3 amino acid sequence lists the most common genes and DNA. The V and J calls come from TCRdb's annotation, not from the publication. The sample data list fewer than 750,000 distinct CDR3 sequences, and over 12% of these were observed just once. Roughly 4.3% of the sample belongs to the ten largest clones.

CDR1 and CDR2 are drawn from the germline V gene: MNHEY, SVGAGI. The CDR3, cysteine through phenylalanine, is 15 amino acids long. Here the CDR3 DNA is all that survives: 45 bases in frame from base 1. After removal of 0 bases from V and 6 bases from J, the junction retains 6 bases not matched to a gene. General findings and caveats noted by the study authors: Blood samples also contained most of the expanded thyroid clonotypes (frequency above 0.001), which suggests that blood repertoires may reflect thyroid immune responses. Sample size was not statistically predetermined, and blinding of investigators to group allocation was not performed. In validation, the model predicted progression to ophthalmopathy a median of 6.5 months before onset, with about 71% sensitivity and 72.22% specificity. Ophthalmopathy was separated from stable hyperthyroidism by a 13 V-J signature model, with about 86% sensitivity and approximately 81% specificity obtained in cross-validation and 80%/75% obtained in testing.

Moderately to severely active disease, a Clinical Activity Score of at least 3, a NOSPECS grade of at least 4, and a duration under 3 months were present in ophthalmopathy patients. Patients with uncontrolled infections, other autoimmune diseases, pregnancy or lactation were excluded. Diagnoses relied on clinical symptoms, serum thyroxine and TRAb, thyroid ultrasound and orbital computed tomography. PBMCs were isolated from more than 9 ml of fresh peripheral blood by Ficoll-Paque density gradient centrifugation. Trizol reagent was used to extract total RNA, and RNA quality was then checked on an Agilent 2100 Bioanalyzer. To note about this clonotype: Its antigen remains undetermined. Base qualities are missing; no much larger clone stands one base away.

Source material: blood. The V and J segments used are TRBV6-5 and TRBJ1-1; TRBD1 lines up with 8 middle nucleotides. The clonotype was recovered from a woman aged 40 to 55 with Graves' ophthalmopathy. Read as DNA, the sequence is TGTGCCAGCAGTTACTCGAGTCAGGGGGCGGCTGAAGCTTTCTTT. Its translation reads: CASSYSSQGAAEAFF.